This T cell receptor (beta chain) emerged from a study of PD-L1 blockade in urothelial cancer (dated by TCRdb to 2017 to 2019). With respect to the entire study: All patients started therapy at some point between 2014 and 2016 and received atezolizumab 1,200 mg intravenously every 3 weeks. Blood samples were analyzed at two time points: 3 weeks after treatment start (second dose) and 6 weeks after treatment start. Blood samples yielded a median of around 130,000 T cells and roughly 83,000 unique TCRs, with median clonality approximately 0.08. The study, an exploratory multi-omic analysis, examined somatic, immune and clinical correlates of response to PD-L1 blockade with atezolizumab in urothelial cancer. Durable clinical benefit was defined as a progression-free survival longer than 6 months, and TCR features were additionally tested against progression-free survival and overall survival. Pretreatment tumor samples, along with matched peripheral blood serially collected before and after atezolizumab treatment, were subjected to TCR sequencing. Twenty-nine patients had pretreatment blood TCR-seq, roughly 24 had at least one posttreatment blood collection, and roughly 24 had tumor TCR-seq. In the same patients, whole exome sequencing and RNA sequencing of pretreatment tumors were performed in addition to TCR sequencing. Durable clinical benefit was achieved by nine patients and was not achieved by 20 patients. Twenty-five of 29 patients were identified as males with urothelial cancer of bladder origin, and a prior smoking history was reported by 18 of 29 patients. An ECOG performance status of 0 or 1 was recorded for the patients, and 0 to 3 prior chemotherapy regimens had been received by the patients. Overall study outcomes, separate from this receptor: Patients with durable benefit showed greater expansion of tumor-associated TCR clones in peripheral blood 3 weeks after starting treatment (n ≈ 21, p = 0.022). A pretreatment peripheral blood TCR clonality below the median was linked to improved progression-free and overall survival. Small sample size (n ≈ 28) and many exploratory analyses mean the results are intended to be hypothesis-generating.

Synthetic TCR analog templates were spiked into each PCR to estimate absolute template abundance from read counts. The immunoSEQ assay was used to amplify TCRbeta CDR3 regions from genomic DNA with bias-controlled V and J gene primers. Sequencing of rearranged TCRbeta segments was done at approximately 20X coverage. On the study's bioinformatics: Clustering was used to correct sequencing errors, and CDR3s were annotated against IMGT to assign V, D and J genes. Downstream analyses used only productive TCRbeta rearrangements and left out out-of-frame or stop-codon sequences. To compute clonality, Shannon entropy was normalized by the log of the number of unique productive sequences and then subtracted from one. Fisher's exact test with Benjamini-Hochberg correction, using a cutoff of adjusted p below 0.01, was how clones that differed between time points or between blood and tumor were identified. Sourced from immuneACCESS, this table was stored by TCRdb with only in-frame sequences that have V and J called. A share of the clones is absent; for the studies checked, an unresolved V gene accounts for under half, and the remainder has no known explanation. V, J and clone size derive from that table, while D and trimming were established from the DNA sequence. Present in this sample are under 40,000 clones, roughly nine tenths of which were seen just once. The top ten clonotypes cover about 7.6% of the sample.

As for this clone: Its antigen is currently not known. Base qualities are missing; no much larger clone stands one base away.

The cysteine opens and the phenylalanine closes a CDR3 of 15 amino acids. The sequence is cut down to CDR3 DNA, 45 bases in frame from base 1. CDR1 and CDR2 are drawn from the germline V gene: KGHSH, LQKENI. From V the trimming removes 4 bases and from J it removes 5 bases, while the gene matches leave 11 bases of the junction unaccounted for. The time point tag for this specimen amounts to: peripheral blood 6 weeks after treatment start. The cohort included under 35 patients with locally advanced or metastatic urothelial carcinoma who were treated at Memorial Sloan Kettering on a trial protocol. Peripheral blood mononuclear cells were collected pretreatment and during treatment, with between 1 and 8 total time points per patient. The Qiagen DNeasy Blood extraction kit was used to purify genomic DNA from total PBMCs and tumor samples. PBMCs were collected pretreatment and during treatment, and were isolated and stored as previously described.

The receptor comes from an elderly man with urothelial cancer. Sequenced material: PBMCs, taken around atezolizumab (anti-PD-L1) treatment. The rearranged segments are TRBV18 and TRBJ2-7, with TRBD1 identical over 7 junction bases. The CDR3 corresponds to CASSQNGQARNEQYF. The nucleotides are TGTGCCAGCTCACAAAATGGACAGGCTCGGAACGAGCAGTACTTC.